This T cell receptor (beta chain) was sequenced during a study of long-term antiretroviral therapy in people with HIV. An immunoSEQ assay, version v3.0, was performed at survey level. Clones were read by immunoSEQ multiplex PCR, and TCRdb kept only the in-frame ones, dropping some. This repertoire shows 23,000 or so clones, around 83% found once; its top ten account for 23%. The CDR3 covers 14 residues. In germline, CDR1 is SGHDN, CDR2 FVKESK. V shed 3 bases and J shed 2 bases, with 10 bases lying between them. The sequencing used unsorted PBMCs, collected 0.4 years after starting antiretroviral therapy. The receptor was isolated from a man aged 50 to 60 with HIV. The chain has TRBV14 and TRBJ2-5; D remains unclear. The CDR3 reads CASSHFHSQETQYF. CDR3 in DNA: TGTGCCAGCAGCCACTTCCACAGTCAAGAGACCCAGTACTTC.